The 28 T cell receptor beta chains in this list originate from one sample, sequenced in a study of OX40 agonist ivuxolimab in advanced cancers. The data were produced by immunoSEQ multiplex PCR, yet TCRdb's version contains in-frame clones alone and is incomplete. The data show about 35,000 clones, about 70% seen once. This sample comprised CD4+ or CD8+ T cells sorted from blood, obtained in a trial of the OX40 agonist ivuxolimab. Receptor source: an adult with an advanced solid tumor such as melanoma, head and neck, liver or kidney cancer.

This chain links TRBV7-9 with TRBJ2-2, with TRBD1 matching 9 bases. Germline loops: CDR1 SEHNR, CDR2 FQNEAQ (reference sequence). The CDR3 is made up of 15 amino acids. The V gene end was trimmed by 5 bases and the J gene end by 5 bases; junction bases not matched to a gene: 6. CDR3 DNA sequence: TGTGCCAGCAGCCCTGGACAGGGGATAACCGGGGAGCTGTTTTTT. As protein: CASSPGQGITGELFF.

This clone is termed medium-sized. The rearrangement uses TRBV2 and TRBJ1-1, with TRBD1 matching 7 bases. Trimming at V came to 5 bases and at J to 1 base, leaving 7 bases not matched to a gene. There are 15 residues in the CDR3. CDR1 SNHLY and CDR2 FYNNEI come from the germline V gene. CDR3 sequence (DNA): TGTGCCAGCAGTCCCCTGACAGGGAGGAACACTGAAGCTTTCTTT. It specifies CASSPLTGRNTEAFF.

The chain links TRBV18 to TRBJ1-5, with unresolved D. Germline-derived CDR1 and CDR2 are KGHSH and LQKENI. V was cut by 5 bases and J by 4 bases, with 9 bases left in between. This CDR3 has 13 amino acids. CDR3 DNA: TGTGCCAGCTCAGGAGGGTTTAATCAGCCCCAGCATTTT. This sequence encodes CASSGGFNQPQHF.

V gene TRBV15 combines with J gene TRBJ1-5; a possible D gene is TRBD1 (5 bases). The CDR3 covers 15 residues. Deletions cut 0 bases from V and 4 bases from J, with 10 bases between. Germline V gene data show CDR1 as LNHNV and CDR2 as YYDKDF (reference sequence). CDR3 nucleotide sequence: TGTGCCACCAGCAGAGACCCGGGGGGAAATCAGCCCCAGCATTTT. This codes for CATSRDPGGNQPQHF.

V usage is TRBV9 and J usage is TRBJ1-4; 8 nucleotides line up with TRBD1. V lost 3 bases to trimming and J lost 10 bases; unmatched junction nucleotides: 8. The CDR3 consists of 14 residues. Germline-derived CDR1 and CDR2 are SGDLS and YYNGEE. The CDR3 region is CASSASLQGGKLFF. For the CDR3, the DNA is TGTGCCAGCAGCGCCTCATTACAGGGGGGAAAACTGTTTTTT.

The V gene is TRBV6-6, the J gene TRBJ1-1; D remains unclear. The CDR3 runs to 15 residues. Between the trimmed V and J ends, which lost 6 bases and 0 bases, there was a span of 14 bases. The germline V gene encodes CDR1 MNHNY and CDR2 SVGAGI (reference sequence). The CDR3 region has the DNA TGTGCCAGCAGCCCTCGACTCCACCTGAACACTGAAGCTTTCTTT. It codes for CASSPRLHLNTEAFF.

The chain employs TRBV9 and TRBJ1-1; no reliable D call. The CDR3 spans 11 residues. The V end lost 3 bases, the J end lost 4 bases, and 4 bases lay between the germline ends. The germline gives CDR1 SGDLS, CDR2 YYNGEE. CDR3 sequence: CASSGRTEAFF. Written as DNA, the CDR3 is TGTGCCAGCAGCGGGCGCACTGAAGCTTTCTTT.

The rearrangement joins TRBV6-5 to TRBJ1-3, with D unresolved. The germline V and J ends were trimmed by 0 bases and 3 bases, with 9 bases remaining between them. CDR3 length: 15 amino acids. The germline V gene has CDR1 MNHEY and CDR2 SVGAGI. The CDR3 DNA is TGTGCCAGCAGTTACTCGGGGTTTTTTGGAAACACCATATATTTT. It is translated as CASSYSGFFGNTIYF.

The gene calls are TRBV5-1 and TRBJ2-3, with 8 bases lining up with TRBD2. In germline, CDR1 is SGHRS, CDR2 YFSETQ. V lost 6 bases, J lost 6 bases, and 12 bases stayed unmatched. The CDR3 extends over 15 amino acids. The chain's CDR3 is CASNPDRGGRDTQYF. CDR3 nucleotide sequence: TGCGCCAGCAACCCGGACCGGGGGGGCAGGGATACGCAGTATTTT. Full variable domain (outside the CDR3, taken from reference TRBV5-1 and TRBJ2-3): KAGVTQTPRYLIKTRGQQVTLSCSPISGHRSVSWYQQTPGQGLQFLFEYFSETQRNKGNFPGRFSGRQFSNSRSEMNVSTLELGDSALYLCASNPDRGGRDTQYFGPGTRLTVL.

The V call is TRBV11-2, the J call TRBJ2-1; 9 bases line up with TRBD1. Looked up from germline, CDR1 is SGHAT and CDR2 is FQNNGV. CDR3 length: 15 residues. V gave up 5 bases and J gave up 7 bases; unmatched junction bases: 9. The CDR3 region has the DNA TGTGCCAGCAGCATGAACAGGGGGCGCTGGAATGAGCAGTTCTTC. It yields the protein CASSMNRGRWNEQFF. The full variable domain, its missing parts supplied by reference TRBV11-2 and TRBJ2-1, is EAGVAQSPRYKIIEKRQSVAFWCNPISGHATLYWYQQILGQGPKLLIQFQNNGVVDDSQLPKDRFSAERLKGVDSTLKIQPAKLEDSAVYLCASSMNRGRWNEQFFGPGTRLTVL.

The chain couples TRBV18 to TRBJ1-5, with 9 bases fitting TRBD1. V shed 3 bases, J shed 6 bases, and the junction held 3 bases outside the gene matches. This CDR3 comprises 14 residues. The germline V gene encodes CDR1 KGHSH and CDR2 LQKENI. CDR3 region: CASSPGQGSQPQHF. The CDR3 DNA sequence: TGTGCCAGCTCACCCGGACAGGGGAGTCAGCCCCAGCATTTT.

This clone was counted a few times. The chain joins TRBV30 to TRBJ1-4, with TRBD1 matching 9 bases. The CDR3 totals 13 residues. In germline, CDR1 is GTSNPN, CDR2 SVGIG (reference sequence). Losses at the gene ends were 7 bases for V and 12 bases for J; bases not matched to a gene: 12. The CDR3 loop is CASDRGPTRELFF. The CDR3 nucleotides read TGTGCCTCGGACAGGGGCCCTACGAGGGAACTGTTTTTT. The variable domain in full, with the rest retrieved from reference TRBV30 and TRBJ1-4, is SQTIHQWPATLVQPVGSPLSLECTVEGTSNPNLYWYRQAAGRGLQLLFYSVGIGQISSEVPQNLSASRPQDRQFILSSKKLLLSDSGFYLCASDRGPTRELFFGSGTQLSVL.

This chain links TRBV9 with TRBJ2-2, with 9 nucleotides matching TRBD2. The CDR3 is made up of 16 amino acids. With 1 base clipped from V and 4 bases from J, the junction kept 5 bases outside the gene matches. From germline, CDR1 is SGDLS and CDR2 YYNGEE. CDR3 residues: CASSVLSGGSTGELFF. The CDR3 DNA is TGTGCCAGCAGCGTACTCAGCGGGGGGTCCACCGGGGAGCTGTTTTTT.

With respect to this clone: A junction end diverges from the germline sequence, so it may reflect a read error. The chain uses TRBV7-8 and TRBJ2-2, with D tentatively TRBD1 (8 bases). The CDR3 totals 15 residues. Germline CDR1 and CDR2: SGHVS and FQNEAQ. The CDR3 loop reads CASRGLLADPGELFF. In DNA form, the CDR3 reads TGTGCTAGCAGGGGGCTCCTAGCGGACCCCGGGGAGCTGTTTTTT.

The chain carries TRBV5-1 and TRBJ1-4; 7 nucleotides match TRBD1. The ends lost 4 bases at V and 5 bases at J; junction bases unmatched: 5. The CDR3 is 14 amino acids. Germline V lookup: CDR1 SGHRS, CDR2 YFSETQ. CDR3 sequence: CASSRETGNEKLFF. CDR3 nucleotide sequence: TGCGCCAGCAGCCGAGAGACAGGGAATGAAAAACTGTTTTTT.

J is TRBJ1-2 and V is TRBV10-3, with 12 bases fitting TRBD1. Per germline, CDR1 ENHRY and CDR2 SYGVKD. This CDR3 spans 15 amino acids. V was clipped by 3 bases and J by 6 bases; unmatched bases: 5. The CDR3 is CAISDPGQGAHGYTF. The CDR3 DNA reads TGTGCCATCAGTGACCCGGGACAGGGGGCACATGGCTACACCTTC.

Many counts were recorded for this clone. This chain links TRBV2 with TRBJ1-1, with D maybe TRBD1 (5 bases). Trimming removed 6 bases from V and 10 bases from J, with 18 bases in between. This CDR3 has 13 amino acids. Germline CDR1 and CDR2: SNHLY and FYNNEI. The CDR3 reads CASSPRDALGAFF. In DNA, the CDR3 is TGTGCCAGCAGCCCCCGGGACGCTCTGGGAGCTTTCTTT.

The chain carries TRBV19 and TRBJ1-2, with TRBD1 as a possible D gene (5 bases). Germline V gene data show CDR1 as LNHDA and CDR2 as SQIVND (reference sequence). V lost 4 bases and J lost 8, with 14 bases in between. The CDR3 runs 13 residues. As DNA, the CDR3 is TGTGCCAGTAGTACGACGACAGCCCTAGGCTACACCTTC. Translation gives CASSTTTALGYTF.

V and J are TRBV7-9 and TRBJ1-3; D not resolved. With 6 bases removed from V and 7 bases from J, the gap between germline ends came to 10 bases. Germline V lookup: CDR1 SEHNR, CDR2 FQNEAQ (reference sequence). CDR3 length equals 12 residues. CDR3 DNA sequence: TGTGCCAGCAGGACTACAGCTAACACCATATATTTT. As protein: CASRTTANTIYF.

This chain joins TRBV11-2 and TRBJ1-3; TRBD1 might be the D (5 bases). V gave up 4 bases and J gave up 5 bases, with 15 bases separating them. Germline V gene sequence: CDR1 SGHAT, CDR2 FQNNGV. The CDR3 covers 15 residues. The CDR3 DNA reads TGTGCCAGCAGCTACTCTCGGGGGGAACGAAACACCATATATTTT. Protein product: CASSYSRGERNTIYF.

The chain carries TRBV27 and TRBJ1-1; the D gene is possibly TRBD1 (6 bases). CDR1 is MNHEY, CDR2 SMNVEV, per germline (reference sequence). V lost 3 bases and J 4 bases, leaving 15 bases between the germline ends. The CDR3 spans 15 residues. The CDR3 loop reads CASSFSGAGITEAFF. Here the CDR3 DNA reads TGTGCCAGCAGTTTTTCGGGGGCCGGGATCACTGAAGCTTTCTTT.

Only one count was recorded for this clone. This chain uses TRBV6-1 with TRBJ1-1; no clear D gene. This CDR3 region has 17 residues. Germline loops: CDR1 MNHNS, CDR2 SASEGT. The V and J ends lost 0 bases and 1 base respectively, with 15 bases between them. The CDR3 coding sequence is TGTGCCAGCAGTGAAGCGCGGAGGGCGGGATCGAACACTGAAGCTTTCTTT. Translation: CASSEARRAGSNTEAFF.

The chain links TRBV28 to TRBJ2-3, with D tentatively TRBD2 (6 bases). Germline assignment: CDR1 MDHEN and CDR2 SYDVKM. CDR3 length: 15 amino acids. V shed 6 bases and J shed 3 bases, with 16 bases lying between them. CDR3 DNA: TGTGCCAGCAGGTCCCGGAGGGGACTTACAGATACGCAGTATTTT. It translates to CASRSRRGLTDTQYF.

The rearrangement joins TRBV19 to TRBJ1-3; D is unclear. This CDR3 region has 15 residues. Germline CDR1 is LNHDA and CDR2 is SQIVND (reference sequence). Trimming removed 3 bases from V and 0 bases from J, with 9 bases in between. The CDR3 protein is CASSIPGSSGNTIYF. Here the CDR3 DNA reads TGTGCCAGTAGTATTCCGGGATCCTCTGGAAACACCATATATTTT.

The chain joins TRBV19 to TRBJ1-1, with D possibly TRBD1 on 5 matching bases. From germline, CDR1 is LNHDA and CDR2 SQIVND (reference sequence). CDR3 length equals 12 residues. V was trimmed by 3 bases and J by 8 bases, leaving 10 bases between them. The CDR3 sequence: CASSIFQGEAFF. DNA for the CDR3: TGTGCCAGTAGTATTTTCCAGGGAGAAGCTTTCTTT.

This chain uses TRBV5-1 with TRBJ2-4, with a weak D call TRBD1 (6 bases). CDR1 and CDR2 from the germline V gene are SGHRS and YFSETQ. CDR3 length equals 16 residues. With 7 bases removed from V and 2 bases from J, the gap between germline ends came to 19 bases. The CDR3: CASSPSPGTPKNIQYF. The DNA of the CDR3 is TGCGCCAGCTCCCCCTCGCCCGGGACACCCAAAAACATTCAGTACTTC.

The genes are TRBV9 and TRBJ2-1, with TRBD2 identical over 8 bases. With V trimmed by 0 bases and J by 7 bases, 6 bases remained unmatched. Germline CDR1 SGDLS, CDR2 YYNGEE. CDR3 size: 15 residues. The DNA for the CDR3 is TGTGCCAGCAGCGTAGCCGGGGGGGCCGGGAATGAGCAGTTCTTC. Translated, it gives CASSVAGGAGNEQFF.

The J gene is TRBJ1-1, the V gene TRBV9; D remains unclear. V lost 4 bases and J 4 bases, leaving 11 bases between the germline ends. The germline V gene encodes CDR1 SGDLS and CDR2 YYNGEE. The CDR3 length is 13 residues. The CDR3 coding sequence is TGTGCCAGCAGCAGGGAGTGGGGCACTGAAGCTTTCTTT. Its translation is CASSREWGTEAFF.